This record looks at one TCR beta chain sequence and its context. This specimen comes from a study of blood T cell repertoires in COVID-19. Study information: There were acute and convalescent COVID-19 samples, and they came from the United States, Italy and Spain. T cells, B-cell-depleted T cells, or PBMCs supplied cDNA or gDNA.

From germline, CDR1 is SGHRS and CDR2 YFSETQ. The CDR3 covers 16 residues. Trimming took off 4 bases at V and 1 base at J, with 17 bases between the two ends. Followed longitudinally, the Seattle patients had been enrolled during active infection. Profiling relied on immunoSEQ multiplex PCR, and the TCRdb table lists in-frame clones only, not all of them. The table includes roughly 150,000 clones, 87% detected once. Sequenced material: peripheral blood. This chain connects TRBV5-1 to TRBJ1-1; weak D call: TRBD1 (5 bases). This clonotype was obtained from a woman between 65 and 79 years old with COVID-19, enrolled during active disease. The CDR3, as DNA: TGCGCCAGCAGCGTGGGACCGCGGGCGTCGAACACTGAAGCTTTCTTT. Translating gives CASSVGPRASNTEAFF.